The 2 T cell receptor beta chains below come from one sample, sequenced in a study of T cells after posttransplantation cyclophosphamide (dated by TCRdb to the mid-2010s). The protocol used for the library was the immunoSEQ multiplex PCR assay. The table was pulled from immuneACCESS by TCRdb, which kept in-frame rearrangements only. Such tables lose some clones; where checked, under half of the loss comes from unresolved V genes, and the rest has no known cause. Here the sample has about 66,000 clones; 90% to 95% occur a single time. About 3% of the sample rests with the top ten. Sample: PBMCs. These receptors originate from a woman in her twenties or thirties in good health and a related stem cell transplant donor.

A single count supports this clone. V gene TRBV5-1 combines with J gene TRBJ2-7, with 10 bases lining up with TRBD2. Germline V gene data show CDR1 as SGHRS and CDR2 as YFSETQ. V trimming: 5 bases; J trimming: 3 bases; junction bases outside the gene matches: 8. The CDR3 has 15 residues. The chain's CDR3 is CASSPTGTSVYEQYF. The CDR3 DNA reads TGCGCCAGCAGTCCTACCGGGACTAGCGTCTACGAGCAGTACTTC.

In this sample, this clone turned up once. The V gene is TRBV7-2, the J gene TRBJ2-2; 8 positions agree with TRBD2. Germline CDR1 SGHTA, CDR2 FQGNSA. CDR3 size: 14 residues. V shed 0 bases, J shed 7 bases, and the junction held 1 base outside the gene matches. In DNA, the CDR3 is TGTGCCAGCAGCTTAGCTGCGGGGGGCGGGGAGCTGTTTTTT. Its translation: CASSLAAGGGELFF.